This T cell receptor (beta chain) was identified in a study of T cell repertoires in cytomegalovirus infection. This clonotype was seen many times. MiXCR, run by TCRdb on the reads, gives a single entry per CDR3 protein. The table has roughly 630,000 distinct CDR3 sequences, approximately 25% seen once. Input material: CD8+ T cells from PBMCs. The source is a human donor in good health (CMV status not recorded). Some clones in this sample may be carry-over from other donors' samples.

The chain's CDR3 is CASSEEAGIGSYGYTF. CDR3 sequence (DNA): TGTGCCAGCAGTGAGGAGGCCGGCATAGGGTCCTATGGCTACACCTTC. The chain has TRBV7-2 and TRBJ1-2; D uncertain. Germline CDR1 is SGHTA and CDR2 is FQGNSA. V was trimmed by 6 bases and J by 4 bases, leaving 21 bases between them. The CDR3 is 16 residues long.